These T cell receptor beta chains were read from a single sample in a study of shared clonotypes between healthy human individuals. Data came from immunoSEQ multiplex PCR; TCRdb stores just in-frame clones and leaves some out. This sample has millions of clones; approximately 92% occur once, and the top ten carry under 0.15%. Sequenced sample: naive CD4+ T cells sorted from blood. Receptors were obtained from a man aged 18-30 years in good health. The CDR3 runs from the conserved cysteine through the conserved F or W. D genes are given only for firm matches. Clone size is not always given. Where it is, it says once, few, many or a class for expanded clones.

abundance: few
v_gene: TRBV30
len: 13
j_gene: TRBJ1-1
d_gene: -
CDR3nt: TGTGCCTGGACCCAGCAGATCTTCACTGAAGCTTTCTTT
CDR3aa: CAWTQQIFTEAFF

abundance: once
v_gene: TRBV11-3
len: 14
j_gene: TRBJ2-3
d_gene: -
CDR3nt: TGTGCCAGCAGCTTAGACGGGGTCGCAGATACGCAGTATTTT
CDR3aa: CASSLDGVADTQYF

abundance: -
v_gene: TRBV29-1
len: 15
j_gene: TRBJ2-1
d_gene: -
CDR3nt: TGCAGCGCTATAATACAGGGCCCCCATTACAATGAGCAGTTCTTC
CDR3aa: CSAIIQGPHYNEQFF

abundance: -
v_gene: TRBV11-1
len: 15
j_gene: TRBJ2-7
d_gene: -
CDR3nt: TGTGCCAGCAGCTTACAGGGGGACTTCTCCTACGAGCAGTACTTC
CDR3aa: CASSLQGDFSYEQYF

abundance: -
v_gene: TRBV28
len: 14
j_gene: TRBJ1-4
d_gene: TRBD1
CDR3nt: TGTGCCAGCAGCCCCGGCAGGGGGAGTGAAAAACTGTTTTTT
CDR3aa: CASSPGRGSEKLFF

abundance: -
v_gene: TRBV10-3
len: 14
j_gene: TRBJ1-2
d_gene: TRBD1
CDR3nt: TGTGCCATCAGTGACCGGGACAGGGTGGGTGGCTACACCTTC
CDR3aa: CAISDRDRVGGYTF

abundance: -
v_gene: TRBV6-6
len: 16
j_gene: TRBJ2-3
d_gene: -
CDR3nt: TGTGCCAGCAGTTACTCGACTAGGCAACCCACAGATACGCAGTATTTT
CDR3aa: CASSYSTRQPTDTQYF

abundance: -
v_gene: TRBV28
len: 17
j_gene: TRBJ2-6
d_gene: -
CDR3nt: TGTGCCAGCAGTTTATCCCTCATTAGCTCTGGGGCCAACGTCCTGACTTTC
CDR3aa: CASSLSLISSGANVLTF

abundance: -
v_gene: TRBV7-9
len: 16
j_gene: TRBJ2-7
d_gene: TRBD2
CDR3nt: TGTGCCAGCAGCGCTGCGCAGGCTAGCGGGAGGCACGAGCAGTACTTC
CDR3aa: CASSAAQASGRHEQYF

abundance: once
v_gene: TRBV4-3
len: 16
j_gene: TRBJ2-1
d_gene: -
CDR3nt: TGCGCCAGCAGCCAAGAAGTTAGCGGAGTCTACAATGAGCAGTTCTTC
CDR3aa: CASSQEVSGVYNEQFF

abundance: -
v_gene: TRBV30
len: 13
j_gene: TRBJ2-2
d_gene: -
CDR3nt: TGTGCCTGGAGTCGGGGAAACACCGGGGAGCTGTTTTTT
CDR3aa: CAWSRGNTGELFF

abundance: -
v_gene: TRBV28
len: 14
j_gene: TRBJ2-7
d_gene: TRBD1
CDR3nt: TGTGCCAGCAGTTTAGGGGACAGCTCCTACGAGCAGTACTTC
CDR3aa: CASSLGDSSYEQYF

abundance: -
v_gene: TRBV7-3
len: 18
j_gene: TRBJ2-1
d_gene: TRBD2
CDR3nt: TGTGCCAGCAGCTTAACCCCCGGACTAGCGGGAGGCTACAATGAGCAGTTCTTC
CDR3aa: CASSLTPGLAGGYNEQFF

abundance: -
v_gene: TRBV6-5
len: 14
j_gene: TRBJ1-5
d_gene: -
CDR3nt: TGTGCCAGCAGGCGGGACGCAAGCAATCAGCCCCAGCATTTT
CDR3aa: CASRRDASNQPQHF

abundance: -
v_gene: TRBV5-1
len: 14
j_gene: TRBJ2-3
d_gene: TRBD1
CDR3nt: TGCGCCAGCAGCCCTGGACAGGGCACAGATACGCAGTATTTT
CDR3aa: CASSPGQGTDTQYF

abundance: -
v_gene: TRBV25-1
len: 15
j_gene: TRBJ1-4
d_gene: -
CDR3nt: TGTGCCAGCAGTGAATATGGACCCCCGGCGGAAAAACTGTTTTTT
CDR3aa: CASSEYGPPAEKLFF

abundance: -
v_gene: TRBV29-1
len: 13
j_gene: TRBJ1-1
d_gene: -
CDR3nt: TGCAGCGTTGGACTCGTTGCGGGCACTGAAGCTTTCTTT
CDR3aa: CSVGLVAGTEAFF

abundance: -
v_gene: TRBV4-2
len: 16
j_gene: TRBJ1-4
d_gene: -
CDR3nt: TGTGCCAGCAGCCAAGAGCCCCGACAGTTTAGTGAAAAACTGTTTTTT
CDR3aa: CASSQEPRQFSEKLFF

abundance: -
v_gene: TRBV28
len: 14
j_gene: TRBJ1-2
d_gene: -
CDR3nt: TGTGCCAGCAAGCTCCCCGGGATCTTCTATGGCTACACCTTC
CDR3aa: CASKLPGIFYGYTF

abundance: -
v_gene: TRBV10-3
len: 14
j_gene: TRBJ2-2
d_gene: -
CDR3nt: TGTGCCATCAGCGCAACCGAGAGTACCGGGGAGCTGTTTTTT
CDR3aa: CAISATESTGELFF

abundance: -
v_gene: TRBV5-6
len: 15
j_gene: TRBJ1-4
d_gene: TRBD1
CDR3nt: TGTGCCAGCAGCTTGGAAGGACAGGGTTTGGAAAAACTGTTTTTT
CDR3aa: CASSLEGQGLEKLFF

abundance: once
v_gene: TRBV6-1
len: 15
j_gene: TRBJ1-6
d_gene: -
CDR3nt: TGTGCCAGCAGTACCCAAGGCGGGGCTAATTCACCCCTCCACTTT
CDR3aa: CASSTQGGANSPLHF

abundance: -
v_gene: TRBV19
len: 18
j_gene: TRBJ1-6
d_gene: -
CDR3nt: TGTGCCAGTAGTATAGACGGGACACCTAGCTCCTATAATTCACCCCTCCACTTT
CDR3aa: CASSIDGTPSSYNSPLHF

abundance: -
v_gene: TRBV11-2
len: 15
j_gene: TRBJ1-4
d_gene: -
CDR3nt: TGTGCCAGCAGCTTCGTCGGGGCCTTAAATGAAAAACTGTTTTTT
CDR3aa: CASSFVGALNEKLFF

abundance: -
v_gene: TRBV14
len: 15
j_gene: TRBJ1-1
d_gene: -
CDR3nt: TGTGCCAGCAGCCAAGCCCCGACTCCCAGCGGTGAAGCTTTCTTT
CDR3aa: CASSQAPTPSGEAFF

abundance: once
v_gene: TRBV29-1
len: 16
j_gene: TRBJ2-1
d_gene: TRBD2
CDR3nt: TGCAGCGTTGGGGGTTTCGGGACTAACTCCTACAATGAGCAGTTCTTC
CDR3aa: CSVGGFGTNSYNEQFF

abundance: -
v_gene: TRBV7-9
len: 14
j_gene: TRBJ2-5
d_gene: TRBD2
CDR3nt: TGTGCCAGCAGCCCACTAGCGGAAAACCCGGCCCAGTACTTC
CDR3aa: CASSPLAENPAQYF

abundance: -
v_gene: TRBV5-1
len: 14
j_gene: TRBJ2-3
d_gene: -
CDR3nt: TGCGCCAGCAGCTGGACAGAGAGCACAGATACGCAGTATTTT
CDR3aa: CASSWTESTDTQYF

abundance: -
v_gene: TRBV7-8
len: 14
j_gene: TRBJ2-2
d_gene: -
CDR3nt: TGTGCCAGCAGCTTAGAGGGGCTCAACGGGGAGCTGTTTTTT
CDR3aa: CASSLEGLNGELFF

abundance: -
v_gene: TRBV6-6
len: 15
j_gene: TRBJ2-3
d_gene: -
CDR3nt: TGTGCCAGCAGTGCCAGGGGTCCCAGGACAGATACGCAGTATTTT
CDR3aa: CASSARGPRTDTQYF

abundance: -
v_gene: TRBV7-2
len: 15
j_gene: TRBJ2-1
d_gene: TRBD1
CDR3nt: TGTGCCAGCAGCTTAGGGGGACAGCCGTACAATGAGCAGTTCTTC
CDR3aa: CASSLGGQPYNEQFF

abundance: -
v_gene: TRBV5-1
len: 12
j_gene: TRBJ2-3
d_gene: -
CDR3nt: TGCGCCAGCAGCTTACCCACAGATACGCAGTATTTT
CDR3aa: CASSLPTDTQYF

abundance: -
v_gene: TRBV28
len: 15
j_gene: TRBJ2-7
d_gene: TRBD1
CDR3nt: TGTGCCAGCAGGCCCCCGGCGACAGGGGTGAGGGAGCAGTACTTC
CDR3aa: CASRPPATGVREQYF

abundance: -
v_gene: TRBV18
len: 16
j_gene: TRBJ1-5
d_gene: -
CDR3nt: TGTGCCAGCTCACCACTGGGTGGAGGGGGCAATCAGCCCCAGCATTTT
CDR3aa: CASSPLGGGGNQPQHF

abundance: -
v_gene: TRBV18
len: 15
j_gene: TRBJ1-3
d_gene: -
CDR3nt: TGTGCCAGCTCACCAGGTTCCAGCTCTGGAAACACCATATATTTT
CDR3aa: CASSPGSSSGNTIYF

abundance: -
v_gene: TRBV10-2
len: 13
j_gene: TRBJ1-2
d_gene: -
CDR3nt: TGCGCCAGCAGTCTCGACAGTAACTATGGCTACACCTTC
CDR3aa: CASSLDSNYGYTF

abundance: few
v_gene: TRBV7-2
len: 16
j_gene: TRBJ1-3
d_gene: TRBD1
CDR3nt: TGTGCCAGCAGCTTAGCCGGGACAGGGGCTGGAAACACCATATATTTT
CDR3aa: CASSLAGTGAGNTIYF

abundance: -
v_gene: TRBV5-1
len: 15
j_gene: TRBJ2-5
d_gene: -
CDR3nt: TGCGCCAGCAGCTCTGGACCGGCGGGGCAAGAGACCCAGTACTTC
CDR3aa: CASSSGPAGQETQYF

abundance: -
v_gene: TRBV23-1
len: 14
j_gene: TRBJ2-7
d_gene: TRBD2
CDR3nt: TGCGCCAGCAGTCAGCGGGGGGATCAGTACGAGCAGTACTTC
CDR3aa: CASSQRGDQYEQYF

abundance: -
v_gene: TRBV28
len: 14
j_gene: TRBJ2-1
d_gene: TRBD1
CDR3nt: TGTGCCAGCAGTTTCCCAGGGGGCTACAATGAGCAGTTCTTC
CDR3aa: CASSFPGGYNEQFF

abundance: -
v_gene: TRBV5-5
len: 17
j_gene: TRBJ1-1
d_gene: -
CDR3nt: TGTGCCAGCAGTTACGGAGTGGCCCAGGGGTTGAACACTGAAGCTTTCTTT
CDR3aa: CASSYGVAQGLNTEAFF

abundance: -
v_gene: TRBV5-4
len: 17
j_gene: TRBJ2-7
d_gene: TRBD2
CDR3nt: TGTGCCAGCAGCTCTGGCGGGCTAGCGGGGTTGTCCTACGAGCAGTACTTC
CDR3aa: CASSSGGLAGLSYEQYF

abundance: -
v_gene: TRBV5-4
len: 16
j_gene: TRBJ1-3
d_gene: -
CDR3nt: TGTGCCAGCAGCAAAGGACGGGGAAGCTCTGGAAACACCATATATTTT
CDR3aa: CASSKGRGSSGNTIYF

abundance: few
v_gene: TRBV7-9
len: 13
j_gene: TRBJ1-4
d_gene: -
CDR3nt: TGTGCCAGCAACACAGGTCCCGGCGAAAAACTGTTTTTT
CDR3aa: CASNTGPGEKLFF

abundance: -
v_gene: TRBV19
len: 17
j_gene: TRBJ2-1
d_gene: -
CDR3nt: TGTGCCAGTAGTATAGGGGCTAGCGCGAGCTCCTACAATGAGCAGTTCTTC
CDR3aa: CASSIGASASSYNEQFF

abundance: -
v_gene: TRBV7-8
len: 14
j_gene: TRBJ2-7
d_gene: TRBD2
CDR3nt: TGTGCCAGCAGCTTAGCGCGGGGGGACTACGAGCAGTACTTC
CDR3aa: CASSLARGDYEQYF

abundance: -
v_gene: TRBV29-1
len: 14
j_gene: TRBJ2-5
d_gene: TRBD2
CDR3nt: TGCAGCGTTGCTGCTAGCGGGGGGGTTGAGACCCAGTACTTC
CDR3aa: CSVAASGGVETQYF

abundance: -
v_gene: TRBV10-3
len: 14
j_gene: TRBJ1-6
d_gene: -
CDR3nt: TGTGCCATCAGTGAGATAGCACTTAGTTCACCCCTCCACTTT
CDR3aa: CAISEIALSSPLHF

abundance: -
v_gene: TRBV9
len: 13
j_gene: TRBJ2-2
d_gene: -
CDR3nt: TGTGCCAGCAGCGTAAGAGGCATGGGGGAGCTGTTTTTT
CDR3aa: CASSVRGMGELFF

abundance: -
v_gene: TRBV4-1
len: 16
j_gene: TRBJ2-5
d_gene: TRBD2
CDR3nt: TGCGCCAGCAGCCAAGTCGGGGTAGCGGGAGGGGAGACCCAGTACTTC
CDR3aa: CASSQVGVAGGETQYF

abundance: -
v_gene: TRBV7-2
len: 14
j_gene: TRBJ2-1
d_gene: TRBD2
CDR3nt: TGTGCCAGCAGGCCCGGGACTAGCCTCACACCGCAGTTCTTC
CDR3aa: CASRPGTSLTPQFF

abundance: once
v_gene: TRBV18
len: 18
j_gene: TRBJ2-6
d_gene: -
CDR3nt: TGTGCCAGCTCACCCGATACGAGGGTCGGCTCTGGGGCCAACGTCCTGACTTTC
CDR3aa: CASSPDTRVGSGANVLTF

abundance: -
v_gene: TRBV5-1
len: 13
j_gene: TRBJ2-2
d_gene: -
CDR3nt: TGCGCCAGCAGCTTGGTAGGGCCCGGGGAGCTGTTTTTT
CDR3aa: CASSLVGPGELFF

abundance: -
v_gene: TRBV6-5
len: 15
j_gene: TRBJ1-2
d_gene: TRBD1
CDR3nt: TGTGCCAGCAGTTCGGAGGGACAGGGGGACTATGGCTACACCTTC
CDR3aa: CASSSEGQGDYGYTF